The text below deals with one TCR beta chain. Its antigen target is currently unknown. Base qualities are not at hand, and no much larger clone is one base apart. According to the germline V gene (reference sequence), CDR1 reads SEHNR and CDR2 reads FQNEAQ. The CDR3, from cysteine to phenylalanine, totals 16 residues. Only the CDR3 region is kept as DNA, spanning 48 bases read in frame from base 1. Trimming leaves V shorter by 5 bases and J shorter by 8 bases, with the junction holding 12 bases beyond the gene matches. The data belong to a study of beta chain features in type 1 diabetes (dated by TCRdb to 2017 to 2018). For the wider study: Mean age, gender distribution, total cell number and subset yield did not differ between patients and healthy donors. Regulatory and stem cell-like memory subsets were isolated from only 8 patients and 8 healthy donors, whereas naive and central memory subsets came from all 30 or so donors. In the study, TCRB repertoires of sorted circulating CD4+ T cell subsets from recently diagnosed type 1 diabetes patients were compared with those of matched healthy donors. A total of over 90,000,000 sorted cells were examined across all samples, and a strong correlation was observed between cell number per subset and RNA yield.

The entire amount of isolated RNA was reverse transcribed using the High Capacity cDNA Reverse Transcription Kit, so the sequenced TCRB transcripts were expressed ones. Naive, central memory and regulatory T cell samples underwent deep immunoSEQ sequencing, averaging about 3.3 million total reads per sample. Sorted cells were lysed in RLT buffer, and RNA was extracted using DNase-treated RNeasy Micro or Mini kits according to cell number. Each cell subset was processed on its own to prevent cross-contamination, while patient and healthy donor samples were processed together. The immunoSEQ multiplex PCR was used to amplify TCRB sequences from cDNA, yielding 87-bp fragments that span the CDR3 region. Sequencing of the amplicons was done on the Illumina HiSeq platform. Under the source paper's analysis protocol: Synthetic template baselines were used to correct PCR bias computationally, reads within Hamming distance 2 were collapsed together, and singletons that could not be merged were discarded. Reads were aligned against IMGT to assign V, D and J genes, CDR3 length and insertions or deletions at six rearrangement sites. Clonotype counts were normalized to sorted cell number within each subset before computing true diversity and Gini coefficients with the tcR R package. Repertoire sharing was quantified using the overlap coefficient calculated on TCRB nucleotide sequences. Out-of-frame TCRB sequences from naive cells were analyzed to stand in for the pre-selection repertoire. What TCRdb holds here is the immuneACCESS table cut down to in-frame rearrangements. Part of the clones is not present; checked against another copy, under half of the missing clones reflect an unresolved V gene, and the others are unexplained. V, J and clone size reflect that table, while D and trimming were determined from the DNA. Recorded for this sample are roughly 230,000 clones; over 8.5% of them occurred a single time. The ten largest clones take up under 0.035% of the sample.

The full study reports these points: Naive, central memory and regulatory TCRB repertoires appeared more similar among patients than among healthy donors. Because small numbers of individuals were included in the HLA sub-analyses, any influence of HLA type on TCRB rearrangement was left unresolved. In all four CD4+ subsets, TCRB CDR3 length was moderately but significantly shorter in type 1 diabetes patients. Patients with type 1 diabetes made fewer insertions and deleted more nucleotides at VDJ recombination sites, implying thymic rearrangement abnormalities. Shorter templates might have been favored by PCR, but patient and control samples were amplified and corrected together, so both groups would have been affected equally by any skew. Because cDNA was sequenced instead of genomic DNA, activated cells with high expression could be over-represented, although the groups did not differ in activation or CD3 levels.

Each donor gave one peripheral blood draw, around 0.12 L on average, collected into heparinised tubes. Using a panel that included CD45RO, CCR7, CD25, CD127, CD95 and CD27, naive, central memory, regulatory and stem cell-like memory CD4+ T cells were sorted on a BD FACSAria II. Every sorted population had a purity above 98%. PBMCs were isolated right away by Lymphoprep density gradient centrifugation and were stained directly, without culture. To minimize batch effects, samples were stained and sorted in pairs, one healthy donor with one patient per experiment. The chain is encoded by TRBV7-9 joined to TRBJ1-6, and 7 bases in between align with TRBD1. This clonotype originated in a woman aged 18-35 years in good health. Sequencing used naive CD4+ T cells from blood. Explained via the paper, the cell subset or site label denotes: true naive CD4+ T cells. Here the CDR3 is given as CASSQSSGTEYSPLHF. Read as DNA, the sequence is TGTGCCAGCAGCCAATCTTCCGGGACAGAATATTCACCCCTCCACTTT.